The sequence of this T cell receptor (beta chain) was determined in a study of sequential checkpoint blockade in melanoma. The CDR3 is 14 residues long. Germline V gives CDR1 MNHEY, CDR2 SMNVEV (reference sequence). The V end was cut by 5 bases, the J end by 0 bases, with 11 bases between. The treatment here: randomized to nivolumab then ipilimumab (arm A) or the reverse (arm B). DNA-damaging chemotherapy had not been given to any patient beforehand. Clones were sequenced by immunoSEQ multiplex PCR, and TCRdb holds only the in-frame ones, with some missing. The sample lists some 10,000 clones, roughly 80% occurring once.

The chain combines TRBV27 with TRBJ2-7; possible D gene TRBD1, 5 bases. Sequenced material: CD8+ T cells sorted from blood (inferred from file names), taken from a patient given nivolumab and ipilimumab in sequence. The TCR sequence derives from a human donor with melanoma. The CDR3 region has the DNA TGTGCCAGCAGTCCCCGACAGTTCTCCTACGAGCAGTACTTC. It translates to CASSPRQFSYEQYF.